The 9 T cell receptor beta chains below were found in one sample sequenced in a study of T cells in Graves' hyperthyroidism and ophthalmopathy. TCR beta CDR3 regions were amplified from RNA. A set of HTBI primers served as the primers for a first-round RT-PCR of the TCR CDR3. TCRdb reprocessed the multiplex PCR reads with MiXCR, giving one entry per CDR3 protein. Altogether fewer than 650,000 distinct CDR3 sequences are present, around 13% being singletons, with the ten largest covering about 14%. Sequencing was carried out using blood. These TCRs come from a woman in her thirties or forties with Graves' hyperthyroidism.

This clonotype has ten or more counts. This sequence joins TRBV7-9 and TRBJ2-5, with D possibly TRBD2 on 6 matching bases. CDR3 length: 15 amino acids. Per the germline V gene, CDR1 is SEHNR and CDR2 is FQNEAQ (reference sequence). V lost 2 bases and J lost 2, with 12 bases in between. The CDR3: CASSLRRLVQETQYF. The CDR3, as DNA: TGTGCCAGCAGCTTAAGACGACTAGTTCAAGAGACCCAGTACTTC.

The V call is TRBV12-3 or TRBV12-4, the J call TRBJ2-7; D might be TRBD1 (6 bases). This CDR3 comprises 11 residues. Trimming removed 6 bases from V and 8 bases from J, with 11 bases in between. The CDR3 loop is CASSPRDKQYF. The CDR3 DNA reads TGTGCCAGCAGCCCCAGGGACAAGCAGTACTTC.

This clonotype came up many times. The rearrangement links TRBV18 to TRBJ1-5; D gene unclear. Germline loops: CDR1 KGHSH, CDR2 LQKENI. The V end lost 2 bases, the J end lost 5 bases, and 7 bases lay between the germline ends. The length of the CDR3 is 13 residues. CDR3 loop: CASSPTTHQPQHF. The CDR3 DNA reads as TGTGCCAGCTCACCAACGACACATCAGCCCCAGCATTTT.

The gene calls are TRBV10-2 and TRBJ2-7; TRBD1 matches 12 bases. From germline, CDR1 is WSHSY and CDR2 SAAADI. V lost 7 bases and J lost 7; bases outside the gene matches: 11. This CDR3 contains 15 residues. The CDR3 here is CASNPGQGAKGEQYF. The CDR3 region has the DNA TGCGCCAGCAACCCGGGACAGGGGGCAAAGGGTGAGCAGTACTTC.

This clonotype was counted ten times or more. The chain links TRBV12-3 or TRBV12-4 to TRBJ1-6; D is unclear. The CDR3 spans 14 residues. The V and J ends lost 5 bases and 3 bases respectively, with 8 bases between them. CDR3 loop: CASSVGLYNSPLHF. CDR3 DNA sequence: TGTGCCAGCAGTGTTGGGCTCTATAATTCACCCCTCCACTTT.

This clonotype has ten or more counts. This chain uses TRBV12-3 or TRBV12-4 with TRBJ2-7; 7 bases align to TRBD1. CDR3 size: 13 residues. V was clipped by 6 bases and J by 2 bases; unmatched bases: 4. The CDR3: CASSLGQTYEQYF. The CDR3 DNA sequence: TGTGCCAGCAGCCTGGGACAGACCTACGAGCAGTACTTC.

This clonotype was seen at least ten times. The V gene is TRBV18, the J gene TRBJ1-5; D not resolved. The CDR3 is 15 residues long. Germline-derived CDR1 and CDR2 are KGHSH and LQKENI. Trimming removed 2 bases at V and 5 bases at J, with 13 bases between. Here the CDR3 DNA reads TGTGCCAGCTCACCAATTGGCCTAAGGGATCAGCCCCAGCATTTT. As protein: CASSPIGLRDQPQHF.

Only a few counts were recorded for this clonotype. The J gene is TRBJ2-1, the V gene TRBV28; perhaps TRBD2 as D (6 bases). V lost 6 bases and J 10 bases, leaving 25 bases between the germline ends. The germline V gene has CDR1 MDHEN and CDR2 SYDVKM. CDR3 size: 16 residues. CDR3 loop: CASRPGGSGRLSEQFF. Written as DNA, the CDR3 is TGTGCCAGCAGGCCCGGGGGTAGCGGCCGTTTATCCGAGCAGTTCTTC.

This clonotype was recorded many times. As DNA, the CDR3 is TGTGCCAGCAGCTTAGAGCCAGGGTGGAAGACCCAGTACTTC. This codes for CASSLEPGWKTQYF. V is TRBV11-1 and J is TRBJ2-5; tentative D call: TRBD1 (5 bases). There are 14 residues in the CDR3. The germline V gene encodes CDR1 SGHAT and CDR2 FQDESV (reference sequence). Trimming pared 1 base from V and 6 bases from J, leaving 12 bases between.